Following are 11 T cell receptor beta chains from one sample sequenced in a study of identifying expanded T cells in peripheral blood. Generated by immunoSEQ multiplex PCR, the TCRdb table keeps only in-frame clones and is missing some. The sample has over 100,000 clones; 88% are singletons. The material sequenced was blood. The receptors originated from a person aged 18 to 70 in good health.

The gene calls are TRBV5-1 and TRBJ1-1; D not resolved. Trimming stripped 0 bases from V and 7 bases from J, with 13 bases between. The length of the CDR3 is 14 residues. Germline CDR1 reads SGHRS; CDR2 reads YFSETQ. CDR3 residues: CASSLAAGKGEAFF. The CDR3 nucleotides are TGCGCCAGCAGCTTGGCCGCGGGGAAGGGTGAAGCTTTCTTT.

The chain employs TRBV11-3 and TRBJ2-7; 8 nucleotides line up with TRBD2. The CDR3 totals 13 residues. CDR1 and CDR2 from the germline V gene are SGHNT and YENEEA. The V gene end was trimmed by 5 bases and the J gene end by 5 bases; junction bases not matched to a gene: 5. This CDR3 is CASSPGGADEQYF. CDR3 DNA: TGTGCCAGCAGCCCCGGGGGGGCCGACGAGCAGTACTTC.

The V gene is TRBV7-2, the J gene TRBJ1-5, with D maybe TRBD1 (6 bases). CDR1 is SGHTA, CDR2 FQGNSA, per germline. V was clipped by 3 bases and J by 2 bases, with 8 bases between them. CDR3 size: 14 residues. DNA for the CDR3: TGTGCCAGCAGCTTCGGGGGGCGCAATCAGCCCCAGCATTTT. It is translated as CASSFGGRNQPQHF.

J is TRBJ2-4 and V is TRBV28; D not resolved. Looked up from germline, CDR1 is MDHEN and CDR2 is SYDVKM. Trimming cost V 4 bases and J 6 bases, with 4 bases left between them. The CDR3 loop spans 11 amino acids. The DNA of the CDR3 is TGTGCCAGCAGTTGGTTAAACATTCAGTACTTC. This gives the protein CASSWLNIQYF.

The V call is TRBV5-4, the J call TRBJ2-7, with 7 bases identical to TRBD2. The trim removed 4 bases at V and 4 bases at J, leaving 14 bases unmatched. CDR3 length: 16 residues. Looked up from germline, CDR1 is SGHNT and CDR2 is YYREEE (reference sequence). Here the CDR3 reads CASSLGVRGSGYEQYF. The CDR3 bases are TGTGCCAGCAGCCTCGGCGTCCGCGGGAGTGGTTACGAGCAGTACTTC.

V and J are TRBV29-1 and TRBJ2-7, with D possibly TRBD1 on 5 matching bases. Germline values: CDR1 SQVTM, CDR2 ANQGSEA. The CDR3 has 11 residues. Trimming removed 4 bases at V and 4 bases at J, with 8 bases between. In DNA, the CDR3 is TGCAGCGTTGTAAGGGGATACGAGCAGTACTTC. Its protein is CSVVRGYEQYF.

The chain uses TRBV5-1 and TRBJ1-6, with a weak D call TRBD1 (5 bases). With 7 bases removed from V and 8 bases from J, the gap between germline ends came to 19 bases. The CDR3 length is 15 residues. Germline CDR1 SGHRS, CDR2 YFSETQ. The CDR3 sequence is CASAIDGAGYSPLHF. The CDR3 bases are TGCGCCAGCGCTATCGATGGGGCAGGGTATTCACCCCTCCACTTT.

This chain uses TRBV10-3 with TRBJ1-1, with D perhaps TRBD1 (5 bases). The germline V gene encodes CDR1 ENHRY and CDR2 SYGVKD. V gave up 0 bases and J gave up 4 bases, with 9 bases separating them. The CDR3 has 14 amino acids. CDR3 DNA: TGTGCCATCAGTGAGTCGGGGGGAAGCACTGAAGCTTTCTTT. It codes for CAISESGGSTEAFF.

CDR3 sequence (DNA): TGTGCCAGCCGACCCATGGTGGGCTATAATTCACCCCTCCACTTT. Its translation is CASRPMVGYNSPLHF. The chain employs TRBV21-1 and TRBJ1-6. TRBV21-1 is flagged as a pseudogene. The CDR3 sequence is 15 residues long.

The gene calls are TRBV7-9 and TRBJ2-7; D not resolved. This CDR3 is built from 11 residues. V was shortened by 5 bases and J by 6 bases, with 8 bases between the two germline ends. Looked up from germline, CDR1 is SEHNR and CDR2 is FQNEAQ (reference sequence). This CDR3 is CASSRPPEQYF. The CDR3 coding sequence is TGTGCCAGCAGCCGACCCCCCGAGCAGTACTTC.

This chain links TRBV6-1 with TRBJ1-1; the match to TRBD1 covers 8 bases. The CDR3 is made up of 15 amino acids. With V trimmed by 1 base and J by 5 bases, 6 bases remained unmatched. Germline V gives CDR1 MNHNS, CDR2 SASEGT. CDR3 region: CASSEVQGALTEAFF. CDR3 in DNA: TGTGCCAGCAGTGAAGTGCAGGGGGCGTTAACTGAAGCTTTCTTT.